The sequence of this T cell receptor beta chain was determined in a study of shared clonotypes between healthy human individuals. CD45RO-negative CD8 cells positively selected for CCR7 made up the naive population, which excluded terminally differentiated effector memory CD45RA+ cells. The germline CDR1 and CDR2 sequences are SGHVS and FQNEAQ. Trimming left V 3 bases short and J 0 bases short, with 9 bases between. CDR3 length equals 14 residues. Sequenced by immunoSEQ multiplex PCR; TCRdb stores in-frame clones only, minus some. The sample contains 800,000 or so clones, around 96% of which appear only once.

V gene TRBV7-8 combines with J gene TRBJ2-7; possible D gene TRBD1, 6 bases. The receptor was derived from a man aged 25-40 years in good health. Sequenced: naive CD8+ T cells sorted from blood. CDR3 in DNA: TGTGCCAGCAGCTTGACAGGAGCCTCCTACGAGCAGTACTTC. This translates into CASSLTGASYEQYF.